This entry lists 27 T cell receptor beta chains sequenced from one sample in a study of shared clonotypes between healthy human individuals. Here immunoSEQ multiplex PCR was the method, and the copy in TCRdb shows in-frame clones only, minus some. There are hundreds of thousands of clones in the sample; around four fifths occur only once, and roughly 1.9% lies in the top ten. The sequencing input was memory CD4+ T cells sorted from blood. Noted subset: CD45RA-negative fraction. These receptor sequences come from a woman aged 25 to 39 in good health.

The V and J genes are TRBV2 and TRBJ2-7; TRBD2 agrees at 13 bases. This CDR3 is built from 15 residues. CDR1 and CDR2 (germline): SNHLY, FYNNEI. V was clipped by 7 bases and J by 3 bases; unmatched bases: 6. The CDR3 DNA reads TGTGCCAGCAAGGCGGGACTAGCGGGATTCTACGAGCAGTACTTC. Protein: CASKAGLAGFYEQYF. The entire variable domain, with the rest obtained from reference TRBV2 and TRBJ2-7, is as follows: EPEVTQTPSHQVTQMGQEVILRCVPISNHLYFYWYRQILGQKVEFLVSFYNNEISEKSEIFDDQFSVERPDGSNFTLKIRSTKLEDSAMYFCASKAGLAGFYEQYFGPGTRLTVT.

The chain joins TRBV2 to TRBJ2-1, with D perhaps TRBD2 (5 bases). Trimming cost V 3 bases and J 0 bases, with 15 bases left between them. The CDR3 totals 17 residues. CDR1 and CDR2 (germline): SNHLY, FYNNEI. The CDR3 DNA reads as TGTGCCAGCAGTGATGTGCGGGCCCGAAGCTCCTACAATGAGCAGTTCTTC. This gives the protein CASSDVRARSSYNEQFF.

This clone was counted between two and nine times. The rearrangement joins TRBV2 to TRBJ2-7; D ambiguous. Trimming removed 8 bases at V and 7 bases at J, with 12 bases between. The germline V gene has CDR1 SNHLY and CDR2 FYNNEI. The CDR3 covers 11 residues. The CDR3 DNA reads TGTGCCAGCTCGGTAGCTAATGAGCAGTACTTC. Protein: CASSVANEQYF.

The chain links TRBV25-1 to TRBJ1-1, with D possibly being TRBD1 (5 bases). This CDR3 has 13 amino acids. In germline, CDR1 is MGHDK, CDR2 SYGVNS. The ends were cut back, 8 bases at V and 3 bases at J, with 13 bases in the middle. Here the CDR3 DNA reads TGTGCCAGCGGGGGACGACAACACACTGAAGCTTTCTTT. This codes for CASGGRQHTEAFF.

V is TRBV7-9 and J is TRBJ2-7, with D possibly matching TRBD1 (6 bases). This CDR3 contains 13 residues. Germline V gene data show CDR1 as SEHNR and CDR2 as FQNEAQ (reference sequence). Trimming cost V 5 bases and J 6 bases, with 14 bases left between them. The CDR3 protein is CASSHTQGGEQYF. The CDR3 DNA sequence: TGTGCCAGCAGCCACACACAGGGTGGCGAGCAGTACTTC.

The chain carries TRBV5-6 and TRBJ1-4; D call uncertain. CDR1 is SGHDT, CDR2 YYEEEE, per germline. V dropped 4 bases and J dropped 4 bases, with 8 bases sitting between them. The CDR3 spans 13 residues. The CDR3 loop is CASSIGSNEKLFF. The CDR3 region has the DNA TGTGCCAGCAGCATCGGGAGTAATGAAAAACTGTTTTTT.

Here the CDR3 reads CASSGSGQGLSNQPQHF. CDR3 bases: TGTGCCAGTAGTGGGTCGGGACAGGGACTTAGCAATCAGCCCCAGCATTTT. The chain carries TRBV19 and TRBJ1-5; 9 bases match TRBD1. CDR1 and CDR2 (germline): LNHDA, SQIVND (reference sequence). CDR3 length: 17 residues. V dropped 5 bases and J dropped 0; count of bases not matched to a gene: 8.

This clone came up many times. The J gene is TRBJ2-7, the V gene TRBV5-1; possibly TRBD2 for D (6 bases). The germline V gene has CDR1 SGHRS and CDR2 YFSETQ. Between the trimmed V and J ends, which lost 0 bases and 4 bases, there was a span of 14 bases. This CDR3 has 15 amino acids. This chain's CDR3 is CASSLDLTRGYEQYF. DNA of the CDR3: TGCGCCAGCAGCTTGGATTTGACGCGGGGTTACGAGCAGTACTTC.

This chain connects TRBV30 to TRBJ1-1; no reliable D call. The CDR3 length is 14 residues. Trimming stripped 1 base from V and 2 bases from J, with 11 bases between. Germline CDR1 is GTSNPN and CDR2 is SVGIG (reference sequence). As DNA, the CDR3 is TGTGCCTGGAGTGCGAGCACAGATAACACTGAAGCTTTCTTT. It yields the protein CAWSASTDNTEAFF.

V usage is TRBV4-1 and J usage is TRBJ1-5; D gene ambiguous. Trimming left V 1 base short and J 7 bases short, with 5 bases between. In germline, CDR1 is MGHRA, CDR2 YSYEKL. CDR3 size: 12 residues. The CDR3 DNA reads TGCGCCAGCAGCCAAGGGAGCCAGCCCCAGCATTTT. It specifies CASSQGSQPQHF.

This chain connects TRBV5-1 to TRBJ2-3, with TRBD1 identical over 7 bases. Germline CDR1 reads SGHRS; CDR2 reads YFSETQ. This CDR3 region has 14 residues. V lost 4 bases and J lost 2; bases outside the gene matches: 4. CDR3 amino acids: CASSPGQHTDTQYF. CDR3 coding DNA: TGCGCCAGCAGCCCGGGACAGCACACAGATACGCAGTATTTT.

The chain couples TRBV5-4 to TRBJ1-1, with a tentative D call TRBD1 (5 bases). Germline CDR1 SGHNT, CDR2 YYREEE (reference sequence). The V end was cut by 0 bases, the J end by 4 bases, with 13 bases between. The CDR3 is 15 residues long. The chain's CDR3 is CASSLAGTRTTEAFF. DNA for the CDR3: TGTGCCAGCAGCTTGGCTGGGACGAGAACCACTGAAGCTTTCTTT.

This clone has just a few counts. The rearrangement uses TRBV25-1 and TRBJ2-1, with a weak D call TRBD2 (6 bases). The ends were cut back, 6 bases at V and 5 bases at J, with 14 bases in the middle. From germline, CDR1 is MGHDK and CDR2 SYGVNS. The CDR3 is 14 amino acids. CDR3 amino acids: CASRDGRRDNEQFF. The CDR3 DNA reads TGTGCCAGCAGGGACGGACGGAGGGACAATGAGCAGTTCTTC.

The chain employs TRBV13 and TRBJ2-3, with 9 bases that match TRBD2. V was pared by 4 bases and J by 8 bases, with 16 bases of the junction left unmatched. The CDR3 is 17 amino acids. CDR1 and CDR2 (germline): PRHDT, FYEKMQ (reference sequence). CDR3 amino acids: CASSSLYVAGASRTQYF. As DNA, the CDR3 is TGTGCCAGCAGCTCCCTTTATGTAGCGGGAGCCTCGCGTACGCAGTATTTT. The full variable domain, rest sourced from reference TRBV13 and TRBJ2-3, is AAGVIQSPRHLIKEKRETATLKCYPIPRHDTVYWYQQGPGQDPQFLISFYEKMQSDKGSIPDRFSAQQFSDYHSELNMSSLELGDSALYFCASSSLYVAGASRTQYFGPGTRLTVL.

The V call is TRBV28, the J call TRBJ2-1; either TRBD1 or TRBD2 may supply D (5 bases each). This CDR3 is 14 amino acids long. Germline assignment: CDR1 MDHEN and CDR2 SYDVKM. Trimming shortened V by 3 bases and J by 7 bases, and 13 bases separated the two germline ends. CDR3 amino acids: CASSFRDPRNEQFF. DNA for the CDR3: TGTGCCAGCAGTTTCCGGGACCCAAGGAATGAGCAGTTCTTC. Full variable domain (missing parts from reference TRBV28 and TRBJ2-1): DVKVTQSSRYLVKRTGEKVFLECVQDMDHENMFWYRQDPGLGLRLIYFSYDVKMKEKGDIPEGYSVSREKKERFSLILESASTNQTSMYLCASSFRDPRNEQFFGPGTRLTVL.

This sequence joins TRBV5-1 and TRBJ2-7, with a possible D match to TRBD1 (5 bases). V was clipped by 4 bases and J by 2 bases, with 16 bases between them. The CDR3 is 15 residues long. Per germline, CDR1 SGHRS and CDR2 YFSETQ. The CDR3 spells CASSRGAGQPYEQYF. In DNA form, the CDR3 reads TGCGCCAGCAGCCGTGGGGCCGGGCAGCCCTACGAGCAGTACTTC.

This chain links TRBV29-1 with TRBJ2-1; D gene ambiguous. Germline loops: CDR1 SQVTM, CDR2 ANQGSEA. This CDR3 region has 15 residues. V lost 1 base and J lost 0, with 10 bases in between. CDR3 sequence (DNA): TGCAGCGTTGAAGTGGTAGCTTACTCCTACAATGAGCAGTTCTTC. It specifies CSVEVVAYSYNEQFF.

The V gene is TRBV19, the J gene TRBJ2-5, with 10 bases matching TRBD1. With 5 bases clipped from V and 4 bases from J, the junction kept 1 base outside the gene matches. CDR3 size: 13 residues. From germline, CDR1 is LNHDA and CDR2 SQIVND (reference sequence). The CDR3 nucleotides are TGTGCCAGTAGTCGGGACAGGGGAGAGACCCAGTACTTC. Its translation: CASSRDRGETQYF.

This clone turned up a few times. V is TRBV19 and J is TRBJ2-2, with D perhaps TRBD1 or TRBD2 (5 bases each). The CDR3 has 16 amino acids. V was shortened by 6 bases and J by 3 bases, with 17 bases between the two germline ends. The germline V gene encodes CDR1 LNHDA and CDR2 SQIVND (reference sequence). In DNA form, the CDR3 reads TGTGCCAGTAGGCCCTTAGGGGCGAGGGACACCGGGGAGCTGTTTTTT. Translated: CASRPLGARDTGELFF.

This chain joins TRBV11-1 and TRBJ2-3; D is ambiguous. The V end lost 2 bases, the J end lost 2 bases, and 11 bases lay between the germline ends. Germline CDR1 is SGHAT and CDR2 is FQDESV (reference sequence). The CDR3 runs to 15 residues. The CDR3 nucleotides are TGTGCCAGCAGCTTATATCTACTGAACACAGATACGCAGTATTTT. It translates to CASSLYLLNTDTQYF.

This chain joins TRBV28 and TRBJ2-6; no clear D. This CDR3 has 15 amino acids. Trimming removed 3 bases at V and 1 base at J, with 7 bases between. Per the germline V gene, CDR1 is MDHEN and CDR2 is SYDVKM. CDR3 loop: CASSFVGSGANVLTF. The CDR3 DNA reads as TGTGCCAGCAGTTTTGTTGGATCTGGGGCCAACGTCCTGACTTTC.

The genes are TRBV11-2 and TRBJ1-1, with TRBD1 matching 8 bases. CDR3 length equals 14 residues. Germline lookup yields CDR1 SGHAT and CDR2 FQNNGV. The V gene end was trimmed by 2 bases and the J gene end by 4 bases; junction bases not matched to a gene: 3. The CDR3 loop is CASSLSTGGTEAFF. In nucleotides, the CDR3 is TGTGCCAGCAGCTTAAGCACAGGGGGCACTGAAGCTTTCTTT. Variable domain in full (rest from reference TRBV11-2 and TRBJ1-1): EAGVAQSPRYKIIEKRQSVAFWCNPISGHATLYWYQQILGQGPKLLIQFQNNGVVDDSQLPKDRFSAERLKGVDSTLKIQPAKLEDSAVYLCASSLSTGGTEAFFGQGTRLTVV.

This clone was counted many times. V and J are TRBV10-3 and TRBJ1-1; 7 bases line up with TRBD1. Per germline, CDR1 ENHRY and CDR2 SYGVKD. The CDR3 is made up of 13 amino acids. The ends lost 5 bases at V and 3 bases at J; junction bases unmatched: 3. CDR3 in DNA: TGTGCCATCAGTCCGGGACAGCACACTGAAGCTTTCTTT. Amino acid sequence: CAISPGQHTEAFF.

V gene TRBV27 combines with J gene TRBJ2-2, with 10 positions matching TRBD2. V trimming: 2 bases; J trimming: 4 bases; junction bases outside the gene matches: 7. Germline CDR1 and CDR2: MNHEY and SMNVEV (reference sequence). This CDR3 comprises 17 residues. This CDR3 reads CASSLRAGGSFTGELFF. The CDR3 nucleotides read TGTGCCAGCAGTTTACGAGCGGGAGGGTCCTTCACCGGGGAGCTGTTTTTT.

The chain has TRBV10-3 and TRBJ1-1; 8 nucleotides line up with TRBD1. This CDR3 has 15 residues. Unmatched junction bases numbered 9, after V lost 8 bases and J lost 1 base. Germline values: CDR1 ENHRY, CDR2 SYGVKD. CDR3 amino acids: CAIAQDRVRNTEAFF. DNA of the CDR3: TGTGCCATCGCCCAGGACAGGGTCAGGAACACTGAAGCTTTCTTT.

This clone was recorded a few times. The chain carries TRBV11-2 and TRBJ2-1; a possible D gene is TRBD2 (6 bases). The CDR3 is made up of 14 amino acids. The ends were cut back, 0 bases at V and 13 bases at J, with 16 bases in the middle. In germline, CDR1 is SGHAT, CDR2 FQNNGV. CDR3 residues: CASSLEDLAGSQFF. CDR3 nucleotides: TGTGCCAGCAGCTTAGAGGATCTGGCGGGAAGTCAGTTCTTC.

This clone was counted only a few times. J is TRBJ1-1 and V is TRBV19; no firm D call. CDR3 length: 13 residues. Germline V gives CDR1 LNHDA, CDR2 SQIVND (reference sequence). The V and J ends lost 5 bases and 0 bases respectively, with 7 bases between them. CDR3 protein: CASSQRMNTEAFF. CDR3 nucleotide sequence: TGTGCCAGTAGTCAAAGGATGAACACTGAAGCTTTCTTT.